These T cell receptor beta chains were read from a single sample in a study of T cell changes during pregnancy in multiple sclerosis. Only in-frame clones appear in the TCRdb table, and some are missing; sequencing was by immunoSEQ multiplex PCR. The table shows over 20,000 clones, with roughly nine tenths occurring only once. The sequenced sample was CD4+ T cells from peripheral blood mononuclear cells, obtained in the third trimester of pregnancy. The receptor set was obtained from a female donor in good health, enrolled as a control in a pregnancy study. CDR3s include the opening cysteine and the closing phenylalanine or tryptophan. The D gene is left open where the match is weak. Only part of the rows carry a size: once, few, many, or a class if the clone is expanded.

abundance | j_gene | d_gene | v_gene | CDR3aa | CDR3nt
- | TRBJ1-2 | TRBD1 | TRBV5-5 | CASSPRQGRGYTF | TGTGCCAGCAGCCCAAGACAGGGGCGAGGCTACACCTTC
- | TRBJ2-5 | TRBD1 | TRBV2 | CASSGDRGEETQYF | TGTGCCAGCAGTGGGGACAGGGGAGAAGAGACCCAGTACTTC
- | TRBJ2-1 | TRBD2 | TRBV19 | CASSTTSGTGNEQFF | TGTGCCAGTAGTACGACTAGCGGGACAGGGAATGAGCAGTTCTTC
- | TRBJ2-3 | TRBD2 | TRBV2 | CATSKRGGSTDTQYF | TGTGCCACCTCAAAGCGGGGGGGCAGCACAGATACGCAGTATTTT
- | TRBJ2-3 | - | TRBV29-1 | CSVVTERGPTDTQYF | TGCAGCGTTGTAACAGAGAGAGGGCCCACAGATACGCAGTATTTT
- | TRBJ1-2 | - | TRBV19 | CASSIDSWSYGYTF | TGTGCCAGTAGTATCGACAGTTGGAGCTATGGCTACACCTTC
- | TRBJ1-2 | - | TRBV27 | CASSLFKNYGYTF | TGTGCCAGCAGTTTATTTAAAAACTATGGCTACACCTTC
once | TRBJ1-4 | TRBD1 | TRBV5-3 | CASQGGRKLFF | TGTGCCAGTCAGGGGGGAAGGAAACTGTTTTTT
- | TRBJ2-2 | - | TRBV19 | CASSISFRGELFF | TGTGCCAGTAGTATTTCTTTCCGGGGGGAGCTGTTTTTT
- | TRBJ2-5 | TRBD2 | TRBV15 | CATSRGYGGATETQYF | TGTGCCACCAGCAGAGGATACGGGGGGGCGACGGAGACCCAGTACTTC
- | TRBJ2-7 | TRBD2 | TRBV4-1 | CASSQDEGLAGSSYEQYF | TGCGCCAGCAGCCAAGATGAAGGACTAGCGGGGAGCTCCTACGAGCAGTACTTC
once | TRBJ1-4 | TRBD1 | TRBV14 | CASSQVATGGGEKLFF | TGTGCCAGCAGCCAAGTCGCGACAGGGGGGGGTGAAAAACTGTTTTTT
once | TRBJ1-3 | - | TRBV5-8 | CASSYAFGGSGNTIYF | TGTGCCAGCAGCTACGCTTTCGGCGGCTCTGGAAACACCATATATTTT
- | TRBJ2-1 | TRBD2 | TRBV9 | CASSPLLGGNEQFF | TGTGCCAGCAGCCCGCTACTCGGGGGGAATGAGCAGTTCTTC
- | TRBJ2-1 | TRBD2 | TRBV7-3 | CASSLTPAGGIDEQFF | TGTGCCAGCAGCTTAACTCCAGCGGGGGGGATTGATGAGCAGTTCTTC
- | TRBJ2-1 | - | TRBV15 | CATNGPFANEQFF | TGTGCCACCAATGGCCCCTTCGCTAATGAGCAGTTCTTC
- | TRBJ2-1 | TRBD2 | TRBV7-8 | CASSLGTSGANEQFF | TGTGCCAGCAGCTTAGGGACTAGCGGGGCGAATGAGCAGTTCTTC
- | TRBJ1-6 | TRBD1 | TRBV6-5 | CASSRQGVRSPLHF | TGTGCCAGCAGCCGACAGGGGGTAAGGTCACCCCTCCACTTT
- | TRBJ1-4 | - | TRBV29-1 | CSAQGAGREKLFF | TGCAGCGCCCAAGGGGCAGGGAGGGAGAAACTGTTTTTT
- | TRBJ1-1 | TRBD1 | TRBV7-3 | CASSPNQGAEAFF | TGTGCCAGCAGCCCGAACCAGGGGGCTGAAGCTTTCTTT
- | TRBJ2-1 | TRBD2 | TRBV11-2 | CASSSSSGASYNEQFF | TGTGCCAGCAGCTCCTCTAGCGGAGCCTCCTACAATGAGCAGTTCTTC
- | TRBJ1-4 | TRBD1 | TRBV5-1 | CASSYAQGNLLFF | TGCGCCAGCAGCTACGCACAGGGGAACCTACTGTTTTTT
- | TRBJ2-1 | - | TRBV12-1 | CASSYLSAGDYNEQFF | TGTGCCAGCAGCTACCTCAGCGCGGGAGACTACAATGAGCAGTTCTTC
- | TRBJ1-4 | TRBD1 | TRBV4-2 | CASSQVQGQGYASEKLFF | TGTGCCAGCAGCCAAGTTCAAGGACAGGGGTATGCGAGCGAAAAACTGTTTTTT
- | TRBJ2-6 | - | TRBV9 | CASSKVGPSGANVLTF | TGTGCCAGCAGCAAAGTGGGGCCCTCTGGGGCCAACGTCCTGACTTTC
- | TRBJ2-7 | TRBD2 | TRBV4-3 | CASSQDFPGGSSYEQYF | TGCGCCAGCAGCCAAGATTTTCCCGGGGGGTCGTCCTACGAGCAGTACTTC
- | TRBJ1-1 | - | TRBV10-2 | CASSETGNTEAFF | TGCGCCAGCAGCGAGACGGGGAACACTGAAGCTTTCTTT
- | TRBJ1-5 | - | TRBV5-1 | CASSRGGARGNQPQHF | TGCGCCAGCAGCCGAGGCGGGGCGCGAGGCAATCAGCCCCAGCATTTT
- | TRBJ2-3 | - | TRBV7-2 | CASSGGLTSTDTQYF | TGTGCCAGCAGCGGAGGACTCACTAGCACAGATACGCAGTATTTT